These 11 T cell receptor beta chains were all obtained from the same sample, sequenced in a study of blood T cell repertoires in COVID-19. Libraries were prepared by immunoSEQ multiplex PCR; TCRdb keeps only in-frame clonotypes and omits some of them. The data hold 200,000 to 300,000 clones, with roughly 87% observed a single time. Sequenced input: PBMCs or T cells enriched from blood (not recorded which). All receptors come from a woman aged 25 to 39 with acute COVID-19.

This sequence joins TRBV5-4 and TRBJ2-2, with D tentatively TRBD1 (7 bases). Germline assignment: CDR1 SGHNT and CDR2 YYREEE (reference sequence). Trimming took off 10 bases at V and 4 bases at J, with 17 bases between the two ends. The CDR3 contains 14 residues. CDR3 in DNA: TGTGCCTCCCAGCAGGGGGGTCCCACCGGGGAGCTGTTTTTT. Encoded protein: CASQQGGPTGELFF.

The chain carries TRBV15 and TRBJ1-6, with a tentative D call TRBD1 (5 bases). Germline V gene data show CDR1 as LNHNV and CDR2 as YYDKDF (reference sequence). The CDR3 has 17 amino acids. V dropped 0 bases and J dropped 5 bases, with 14 bases sitting between them. The CDR3 spells CATSRDRGRAHNSPLHF. DNA for the CDR3: TGTGCCACCAGCAGAGATAGGGGCAGGGCCCATAATTCACCCCTCCACTTT.

The chain joins TRBV10-2 to TRBJ2-1; 7 positions agree with TRBD2. Unmatched junction bases numbered 9, after V lost 7 bases and J lost 0 bases. This CDR3 comprises 16 residues. CDR1 and CDR2 (germline): WSHSY, SAAADI. The CDR3 is CASNTRSGDSYNEQFF. Here the CDR3 DNA reads TGCGCCAGCAATACAAGGAGCGGGGACTCCTACAATGAGCAGTTCTTC.

This chain connects TRBV10-3 to TRBJ2-7, with no clear D. Trimming shortened V by 7 bases and J by 3 bases, and 10 bases separated the two germline ends. CDR3 length: 12 amino acids. Germline lookup yields CDR1 ENHRY and CDR2 SYGVKD. The CDR3 loop reads CAIKNKNYEQYF. The CDR3 bases are TGTGCCATCAAGAACAAGAACTACGAGCAGTACTTC.

The V call is TRBV6-5, the J call TRBJ1-1; TRBD1 matches 7 bases. With 5 bases clipped from V and 0 bases from J, the junction kept 6 bases outside the gene matches. This CDR3 is 15 amino acids long. CDR1 is MNHEY and CDR2 is SVGAGI in the germline V gene. In DNA, the CDR3 is TGTGCCAGCAGTCTGCTGACAGGGCTGAACACTGAAGCTTTCTTT. It is translated as CASSLLTGLNTEAFF.

This clone was recorded only once. The chain has TRBV7-8 and TRBJ2-4; a possible D gene is TRBD2 (6 bases). From germline, CDR1 is SGHVS and CDR2 FQNEAQ. With 3 bases removed from V and 6 bases from J, the gap between germline ends came to 15 bases. This CDR3 has 15 amino acids. In DNA form, the CDR3 reads TGTGCCAGCAGCTTCGGGAGATCTCACTTAAACATTCAGTACTTC. Translated: CASSFGRSHLNIQYF.

This clone appeared a single time. This chain links TRBV24-1 with TRBJ2-2, with 9 bases that match TRBD2. The CDR3 covers 14 residues. Unmatched junction bases numbered 3, after V lost 2 bases and J lost 9 bases. The germline CDR1 and CDR2 sequences are KGHDR and SFDVKD. Here the CDR3 DNA reads TGTGCCACCAGTGATTCTGGGACTAGCAGGGAGCTGTTTTTT. Translation gives CATSDSGTSRELFF.

The V and J genes are TRBV5-6 and TRBJ1-4; 9 nucleotides align to TRBD1. With 5 bases clipped from V and 8 bases from J, the junction kept 16 bases outside the gene matches. The CDR3 covers 17 residues. Germline V CDR1 and CDR2: SGHDT, YYEEEE. The CDR3 loop reads CASSTGTGTRAREKLFF. CDR3 in DNA: TGTGCCAGCAGTACCGGGACAGGGACGCGAGCACGAGAAAAACTGTTTTTT.

This chain uses TRBV10-2 with TRBJ1-2, with TRBD1 identical over 7 bases. The CDR3 runs 15 residues. Trimming cost V 2 bases and J 6 bases; bases outside gene matches: 9. Germline V CDR1 and CDR2: WSHSY, SAAADI. The CDR3, as DNA: TGCGCCAGCAGTGAGAAAGACAGGGCCTTGGATGGCTACACCTTC. Translation gives CASSEKDRALDGYTF.

The chain employs TRBV29-1 and TRBJ1-2; 7 positions match TRBD1. This CDR3 spans 13 amino acids. Germline lookup yields CDR1 SQVTM and CDR2 ANQGSEA. V was clipped by 2 bases and J by 7 bases; unmatched bases: 7. The CDR3 is CSVESFAGGGYTF. In DNA, the CDR3 is TGCAGCGTTGAATCTTTTGCAGGGGGTGGCTACACCTTC.

The chain combines TRBV11-2 with TRBJ1-4, with TRBD1 identical over 11 bases. V shed 5 bases, J shed 4 bases, and the junction held 3 bases outside the gene matches. CDR1 is SGHAT, CDR2 FQNNGV, per germline. The CDR3 length is 15 residues. CDR3 protein: CASSGQGARNEKLFF. The CDR3 nucleotides are TGTGCCAGCAGCGGACAGGGGGCACGTAATGAAAAACTGTTTTTT.